This T cell receptor (beta chain) was retrieved from a study of T cell repertoires in ileal Crohn's disease. As for the study in general: Median disease duration was approximately eight years; 35% to 45% smoked at surgery.

Points on this clone: Its matching antigen is unknown.

Points from the study as a whole: High-frequency clones were more common in sorted CD8 than CD4 cells.

The CDR3 runs 15 residues. Germline values: CDR1 SNHLY, CDR2 FYNNEI. The V gene lost 6 bases and the J gene lost 9 bases, with 21 bases spanning the gap. Profiled with immunoSEQ multiplex PCR; TCRdb holds only in-frame clones, not every one. The sample yields 25,000 to 30,000 clones, roughly three quarters seen once. The gene calls are TRBV2 and TRBJ2-1; D may be TRBD1 (5 bases). The sequence was obtained from an adult with Crohn's disease. The sequenced sample consisted of ileal tissue. The CDR3 DNA sequence: TGTGCCAGCAGCGCTGGGGCGGTGGCCCCAGGTGAGCAGTTCTTC. Its translation is CASSAGAVAPGEQFF.